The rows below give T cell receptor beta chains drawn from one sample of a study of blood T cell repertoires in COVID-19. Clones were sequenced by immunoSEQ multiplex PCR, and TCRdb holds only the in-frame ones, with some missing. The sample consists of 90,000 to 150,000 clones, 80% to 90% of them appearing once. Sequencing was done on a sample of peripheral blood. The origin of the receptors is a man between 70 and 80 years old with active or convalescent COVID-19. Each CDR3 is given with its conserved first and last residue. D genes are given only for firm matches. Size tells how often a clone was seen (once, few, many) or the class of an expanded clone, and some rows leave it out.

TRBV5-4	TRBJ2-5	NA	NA	CASSLVGEETQYF	TGTGCCAGCAGCTTGGTGGGAGAAGAGACCCAGTACTTC
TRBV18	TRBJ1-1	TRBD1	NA	CASSPPTQGVSTEAFF	TGTGCCAGCTCACCACCCACTCAGGGGGTGAGCACTGAAGCTTTCTTT
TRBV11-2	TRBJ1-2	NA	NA	CASSLDTPTGGYTF	TGTGCCAGCAGCTTAGATACTCCGACGGGGGGCTACACCTTC
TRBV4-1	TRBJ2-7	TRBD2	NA	CASSQADTSGRAYEQYF	TGCGCCAGCAGCCAAGCGGATACTAGCGGGAGGGCCTACGAGCAGTACTTC
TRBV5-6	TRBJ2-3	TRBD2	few	CASSLEGGSTDTQYF	TGTGCCAGCAGCTTGGAGGGAGGGAGCACAGATACGCAGTATTTT
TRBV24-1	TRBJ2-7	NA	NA	CATSDPNRAGSYEQYF	TGTGCCACCAGTGACCCGAACCGGGCGGGATCCTACGAGCAGTACTTC
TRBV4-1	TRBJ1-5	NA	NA	CASSKGNREPRGLSQPQHF	TGCGCCAGCAGCAAGGGGAACAGGGAGCCGAGGGGCCTAAGTCAGCCCCAGCATTTT
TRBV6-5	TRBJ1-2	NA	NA	CASSYSSQGDGGYTF	TGTGCCAGCAGTTACTCGAGCCAGGGTGATGGTGGCTACACCTTC
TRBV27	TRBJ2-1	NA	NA	CASRTGSAGAYNEQFF	TGTGCCAGCAGGACAGGGTCAGCGGGGGCCTACAATGAGCAGTTCTTC
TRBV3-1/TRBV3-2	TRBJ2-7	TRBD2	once	CASSQDSGSLAEQYF	TGTGCCAGCAGCCAAGATAGCGGGAGCCTTGCCGAGCAGTACTTC
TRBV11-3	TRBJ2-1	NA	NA	CASSLAGSGLNYNEQFF	TGTGCCAGCAGCTTGGCGGGGAGCGGATTGAACTACAATGAGCAGTTCTTC
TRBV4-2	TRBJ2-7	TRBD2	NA	CASSQDSGSDEQYF	TGTGCCAGCAGCCAAGATAGCGGGTCGGACGAGCAGTACTTC
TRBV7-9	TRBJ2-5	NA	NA	CASSGGTAGETQYF	TGTGCCAGCAGCGGAGGGACAGCCGGCGAGACCCAGTACTTC
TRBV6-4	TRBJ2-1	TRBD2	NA	CASSDELAGSSTGHNEQFF	TGTGCCAGCAGTGATGAGCTAGCGGGAAGTAGTACCGGTCATAATGAGCAGTTCTTC
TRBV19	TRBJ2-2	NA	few	CASSIRAGSGELFF	TGTGCCAGTAGTATAAGGGCGGGATCCGGGGAGCTGTTTTTT
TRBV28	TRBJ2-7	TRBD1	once	CASSGSGTGWFYEQYF	TGTGCCAGCAGTGGATCCGGGACAGGGTGGTTCTACGAGCAGTACTTC
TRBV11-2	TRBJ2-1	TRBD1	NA	CASSLERQGSAYNEQFF	TGTGCCAGCAGCTTAGAACGACAGGGATCGGCCTACAATGAGCAGTTCTTC
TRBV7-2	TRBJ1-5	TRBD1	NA	CASSLGQGYQPQHF	TGTGCCAGCAGCTTGGGACAGGGGTATCAGCCCCAGCATTTT
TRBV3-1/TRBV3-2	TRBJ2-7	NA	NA	CASSQAAYEQYF	TGTGCCAGCAGCCAAGCGGCCTACGAGCAGTACTTC
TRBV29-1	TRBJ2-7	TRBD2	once	CSVAGGTQSYEQYF	TGCAGCGTTGCGGGGGGAACGCAATCCTACGAGCAGTACTTC
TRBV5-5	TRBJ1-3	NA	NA	CASSSGNSGNTIYF	TGTGCCAGCAGCTCAGGGAACTCTGGAAACACCATATATTTT
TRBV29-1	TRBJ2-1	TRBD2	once	CSVEEAGAAANEQFF	TGCAGCGTTGAAGAGGCGGGAGCTGCGGCGAATGAGCAGTTCTTC
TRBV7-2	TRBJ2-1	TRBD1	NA	CASSLSLGQGKTNEQFF	TGTGCCAGCAGCTTATCACTGGGACAGGGAAAAACCAATGAGCAGTTCTTC
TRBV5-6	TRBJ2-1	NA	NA	CASSVRLVSLPYNEQFF	TGTGCCAGCAGCGTCCGACTAGTTAGCCTCCCCTACAATGAGCAGTTCTTC
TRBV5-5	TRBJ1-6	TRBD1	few	CASTWGQGDVSPLHF	TGTGCCAGCACCTGGGGACAGGGGGATGTTTCACCCCTCCACTTT
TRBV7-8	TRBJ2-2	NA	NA	CASSTTANTGELFF	TGTGCCAGCAGCACGACAGCGAACACCGGGGAGCTGTTTTTT
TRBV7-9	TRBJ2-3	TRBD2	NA	CASSFGLAATDTQYF	TGTGCCAGCAGCTTTGGACTAGCGGCTACAGATACGCAGTATTTT
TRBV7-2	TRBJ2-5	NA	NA	CASSSSVQETQYF	TGTGCCAGCAGCTCAAGCGTCCAAGAGACCCAGTACTTC
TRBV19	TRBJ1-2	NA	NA	CASSIKEGGNYGYTF	TGTGCCAGTAGTATAAAGGAGGGTGGTAACTATGGCTACACCTTC
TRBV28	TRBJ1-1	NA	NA	CASSLFGRGAFF	TGTGCCAGCAGTTTATTCGGGCGGGGTGCTTTCTTT
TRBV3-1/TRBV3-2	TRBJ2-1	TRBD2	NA	CASSQGSGRISYNEQFF	TGTGCCAGCAGCCAGGGGAGCGGGAGGATCTCCTACAATGAGCAGTTCTTC
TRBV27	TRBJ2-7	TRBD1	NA	CASRGQTSSYEQYF	TGTGCCAGCAGGGGACAGACGAGCTCCTACGAGCAGTACTTC
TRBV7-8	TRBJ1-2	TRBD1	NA	CASSSSLGTGGPGSGYTF	TGTGCCAGCAGCTCCAGCCTAGGGACAGGGGGACCCGGGAGCGGCTACACCTTC
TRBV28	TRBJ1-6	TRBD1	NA	CASRDGTGISPLHF	TGTGCCAGCAGGGACGGGACAGGGATATCACCCCTCCACTTT
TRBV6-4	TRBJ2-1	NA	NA	CASSLTGYNEQFF	TGTGCCAGCAGTTTGACAGGCTACAATGAGCAGTTCTTC
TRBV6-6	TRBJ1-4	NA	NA	CASSFQGLGEKLFF	TGTGCCAGCAGTTTCCAGGGACTCGGAGAAAAACTGTTTTTT
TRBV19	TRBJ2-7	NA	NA	CASSIAAGAFPYEQYF	TGTGCCAGTAGTATAGCGGCGGGGGCTTTCCCCTACGAGCAGTACTTC
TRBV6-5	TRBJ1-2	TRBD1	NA	CASSTGTGPYGYTF	TGTGCCAGCAGTACCGGGACAGGGCCCTATGGCTACACCTTC
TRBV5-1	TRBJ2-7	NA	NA	CASSLDLGAYEQYF	TGCGCCAGCAGCTTGGATCTGGGCGCCTACGAGCAGTACTTC
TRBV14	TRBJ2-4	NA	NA	CASSPIGTSLAKNIQYF	TGTGCCAGCAGCCCTATCGGGACATCTTTAGCCAAAAACATTCAGTACTTC
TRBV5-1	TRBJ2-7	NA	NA	CASSLKPLDSLEAYEQYF	TGCGCCAGCAGCTTGAAGCCACTCGACAGCCTTGAAGCCTACGAGCAGTACTTC
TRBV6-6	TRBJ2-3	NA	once	CASSSPLGGGRDTQYF	TGTGCCAGCAGTTCCCCCTTAGGGGGAGGGCGAGATACGCAGTATTTT
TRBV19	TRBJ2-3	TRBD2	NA	CASSSPRTSRVTDTQYF	TGTGCCAGTAGTTCCCCCCGGACTAGTCGTGTCACAGATACGCAGTATTTT
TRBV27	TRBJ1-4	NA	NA	CASTSRGGAGEKLFF	TGTGCCAGCACCTCGAGGGGGGGGGCCGGTGAAAAACTGTTTTTT
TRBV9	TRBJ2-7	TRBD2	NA	CASSVESVAGEQYF	TGTGCCAGCAGCGTAGAGTCGGTAGCGGGGGAGCAGTACTTC